These T cell receptor beta chains were read from a single sample in a study of CD8 T cells in ankylosing spondylitis. One entry per CDR3 protein, called by TCRdb with MiXCR from the 5' RACE reads. The table lists about 800,000 distinct CDR3 sequences, about 11% of them singletons, with about 0.5% in the top ten. The material sequenced was blood, either unsorted or a sorted T cell fraction (not recorded which). These receptors came from a male donor with ankylosing spondylitis. Both conserved end residues are part of each CDR3. D genes are given only for firm matches. Rows may omit the clone size; those that give it use once, few, many or a size class.

V	J	size	D	CDR3	DNA
TRBV7-2	TRBJ1-2	few	.	CASSFGQHSSGYTF	TGTGCCAGCAGCTTCGGACAGCATTCTAGTGGCTACACCTTC
TRBV7-9	TRBJ1-1	.	TRBD1	CASSSSGGPNTEAFF	TGTGCCAGCAGCTCATCAGGGGGCCCGAACACTGAAGCTTTCTTT
TRBV4-3	TRBJ2-5	.	TRBD2	CASSQTIAGGRLGETQYF	TGCGCCAGCAGCCAAACGATAGCGGGGGGGCGTCTGGGAGAGACCCAGTACTTC
TRBV29-1	TRBJ2-7	many	TRBD2	CSVEGGGNEQYF	TGCAGCGTTGAAGGGGGAGGGAACGAGCAGTACTTC
TRBV27	TRBJ1-3	.	TRBD1	CASSNRGYGNTIYF	TGTGCCAGCAGTAACAGGGGCTATGGAAACACCATATATTTT
TRBV10-3	TRBJ2-7	.	.	CAIGETGWYEQYF	TGTGCCATCGGGGAGACCGGCTGGTACGAGCAGTACTTC
TRBV6-1	TRBJ2-1	.	.	CASQLRRNNEQFF	TGTGCCAGCCAATTGAGGCGTAACAATGAGCAGTTCTTC
TRBV9	TRBJ2-1	.	TRBD2	CASSERTGLAGGRSYNEQFF	TGTGCCAGCAGCGAACGTACGGGACTAGCGGGGGGCCGCTCCTACAATGAGCAGTTCTTC
TRBV7-2	TRBJ1-4	few	TRBD1	CASSSDRANEKLFF	TGTGCCAGCAGCTCGGACAGGGCTAATGAAAAACTGTTTTTT
TRBV25-1	TRBJ2-1	.	.	CASSDSRPANEQFF	TGTGCCAGCAGTGACTCCCGTCCAGCCAATGAGCAGTTCTTC
TRBV5-1	TRBJ2-1	.	.	CASSGRQAPAYNEQFF	TGCGCCAGCAGCGGGAGACAGGCCCCCGCCTACAATGAGCAGTTCTTC
TRBV5-1	TRBJ1-5	.	.	CASSLGGSYSQPQHF	TGCGCCAGCAGCTTGGGGGGGAGTTACAGTCAGCCCCAGCATTTT
TRBV18	TRBJ1-6	many	TRBD1	CASSPTGGGSPLHF	TGTGCCAGCTCACCAACAGGGGGCGGATCACCCCTCCACTTT
TRBV5-1	TRBJ2-1	many	.	CASSLAPTIDNEQFF	TGCGCCAGCAGCTTGGCCCCGACAATTGACAATGAGCAGTTCTTC
TRBV25-1	TRBJ1-2	.	.	CASSESQEPGGYTF	TGTGCCAGCAGTGAATCACAGGAACCGGGAGGCTACACCTTC
TRBV4-2	TRBJ1-5	few	.	CASSTTGRNQPQHF	TGTGCCAGCAGCACGACAGGACGCAATCAGCCCCAGCATTTT
TRBV2	TRBJ1-6	.	.	CASSEGLGSPLHF	TGTGCCAGCAGTGAGGGGTTGGGGTCACCCCTCCACTTT
TRBV5-1	TRBJ2-5	.	TRBD2	CASSVSGTNQETQYF	TGCGCCAGCAGCGTTAGCGGGACCAACCAAGAGACCCAGTACTTC
TRBV7-2	TRBJ1-4	.	TRBD1	CASSVLQGANEKLFF	TGTGCCAGCAGCGTACTACAGGGGGCTAATGAAAAACTGTTTTTT
TRBV7-9	TRBJ1-1	.	.	CASNDRWGAEAFF	TGTGCCAGCAACGACCGATGGGGCGCTGAAGCTTTCTTT
TRBV20-1	TRBJ2-3	few	TRBD1	CSARDRSASTDTQYF	TGCAGTGCTAGGGACAGGTCAGCTAGCACAGATACGCAGTATTTT
TRBV28	TRBJ2-3	many	.	CASSPSDSNRDTQYF	TGTGCCAGCAGTCCCTCGGACAGCAACAGGGATACGCAGTATTTT
TRBV5-1	TRBJ2-1	few	TRBD2	CASSWTGTSINEQFF	TGCGCCAGCAGCTGGACCGGGACTAGTATCAATGAGCAGTTCTTC
TRBV20-1	TRBJ2-1	few	TRBD2	CSAPLAGVGDEQFF	TGCAGTGCCCCTCTAGCGGGAGTAGGCGATGAGCAGTTCTTC
TRBV11-3	TRBJ1-1	few	TRBD1	CASSSGQGATYTEAFF	TGTGCCAGCAGCTCCGGACAGGGGGCAACTTATACTGAAGCTTTCTTT